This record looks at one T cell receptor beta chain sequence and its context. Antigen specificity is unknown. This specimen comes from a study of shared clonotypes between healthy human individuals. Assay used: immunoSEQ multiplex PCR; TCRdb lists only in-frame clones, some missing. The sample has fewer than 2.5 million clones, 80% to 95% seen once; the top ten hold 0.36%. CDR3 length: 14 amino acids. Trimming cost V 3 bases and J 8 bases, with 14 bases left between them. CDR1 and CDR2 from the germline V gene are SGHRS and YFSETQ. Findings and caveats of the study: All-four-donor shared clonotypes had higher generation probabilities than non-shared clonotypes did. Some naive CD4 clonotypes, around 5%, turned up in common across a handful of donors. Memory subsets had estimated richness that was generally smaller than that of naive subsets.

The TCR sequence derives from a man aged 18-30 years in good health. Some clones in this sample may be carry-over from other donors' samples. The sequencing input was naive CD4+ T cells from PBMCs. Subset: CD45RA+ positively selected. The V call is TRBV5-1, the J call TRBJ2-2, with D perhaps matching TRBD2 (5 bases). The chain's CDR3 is CASSSDFPLGELFF. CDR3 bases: TGCGCCAGCAGCTCGGACTTCCCTCTAGGGGAGCTGTTTTTT.